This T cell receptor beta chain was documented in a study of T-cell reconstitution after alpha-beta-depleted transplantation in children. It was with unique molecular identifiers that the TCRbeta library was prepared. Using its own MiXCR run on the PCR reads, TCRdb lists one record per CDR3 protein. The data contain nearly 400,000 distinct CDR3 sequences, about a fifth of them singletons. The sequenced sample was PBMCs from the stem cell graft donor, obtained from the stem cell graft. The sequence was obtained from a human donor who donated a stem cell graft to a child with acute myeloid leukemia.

CDR3 nucleotide sequence: TGTGCCAGCAGCTTAGACGCTTCGGGAACAGCCTACGAGCAGTACTTC. Translated: CASSLDASGTAYEQYF. The V and J genes are TRBV7-9 and TRBJ2-7; TRBD2 might be the D (5 bases). V gave up 1 base and J gave up 2 bases, with 15 bases separating them. The germline gives CDR1 SEHNR, CDR2 FQNEAQ (reference sequence). The CDR3 extends over 16 amino acids.